The rows below give T cell receptor beta chains drawn from one sample of a study of shared clonotypes between healthy human individuals. Produced via immunoSEQ multiplex PCR; TCRdb's table is partial and in-frame only. The table lists about a million clones, over 60% of them singletons. Sequencing was done on a sample of memory CD4+ T cells sorted from blood. These receptors originate from a man between 18 and 29 years old in good health. CDR3s leave out the opening cysteine and the closing phenylalanine or tryptophan. Each record gives: CDR3 protein, V gene, clone size. Size is omitted from some rows. Given values are once, few, many or a class for expanded clones.

ATRGGANSPLH	TRBV27	.
ASTRGRGTANEKLF	TRBV25-1	.
ASSVAWGQDGYT	TRBV9	.
ASSLGIIGTSNTGELF	TRBV5-1	.
ASSEAWGSAPSTGELF	TRBV6-1	.
ASSSPRASTDTQY	TRBV7-2	once
ATSRDQGQSYNEQF	TRBV15	once
ASREGGAAASPLH	TRBV19	.
ASSLVGINTEAF	TRBV27	few
ASTTSQRGASTGELF	TRBV5-1	once
ASSFLPGQASQEQF	TRBV27	.
ASSQVGTGYGANVLT	TRBV4-3	.
ASSPFGLSHEQY	TRBV28	few
ASSINGLTEQY	TRBV19	.
ASSPRLAISYEQY	TRBV18	.
ASSPGTPNTGELF	TRBV5-1	few
ASSPLGVFEQY	TRBV5-1	.
ASSENRASLTGELF	TRBV28	.
ASSPRAGGLNTGELF	TRBV18	.
ASSLNRGLYGYT	TRBV7-2	.
ASSLSEGRNEKLF	TRBV2	.
AISSTGTSGSYEQY	TRBV10-3	.
ASSPPGQGEGYGYT	TRBV5-1	.
ASSDQGGIGARKLF	TRBV2	.